This T cell receptor beta chain was recorded in a study of shared clonotypes between healthy human individuals. Study-level information: A couple of women and three men aged 18 to 49 made up the donors.

Trimming at V came to 1 base and at J to 8 bases, leaving 7 bases not matched to a gene. The V gene's germline CDR1 is MGHRA and CDR2 YSYEKL. The CDR3 totals 14 residues. Findings of the study overall: The authors expected sequencing depth to affect clonotype sharing among donors.

This clone was observed a handful of times. Its antigen is not identified. The authors split each subset's genomic DNA evenly across several immunoSEQ plates. Measured with immunoSEQ multiplex PCR; TCRdb has only the in-frame clones, and not every one. The sample yields around 2,000,000 clones, about 95% seen once. Terminally differentiated effector memory CD45RA+ cells were excluded from the naive CD8 cells, which were CD45RO-negative and positively selected for CCR7. V and J are TRBV4-1 and TRBJ1-1; 7 nucleotides line up with TRBD1. The source is a man younger than 30 in good health. The sequenced material came from naive CD8+ T cells sorted from blood. Here the CDR3 reads CASSQGPGTAEAFF. The CDR3 DNA sequence: TGCGCCAGCAGCCAAGGACCCGGGACAGCCGAAGCTTTCTTT.